Below are 9 T cell receptor beta chains sequenced from a single sample in a study of blood T cell repertoires in COVID-19. The method was immunoSEQ multiplex PCR; TCRdb's version includes in-frame clones alone and lacks a portion of them. The sample includes 70,000 to 95,000 clones, 84% of them seen just once. The sequenced material came from peripheral blood. These receptors originate from a woman aged 45-65 years with acute or convalescent COVID-19.

The CDR3 here is CASSLPLLVPDTQYF. The CDR3 bases are TGCGCCAGCAGCTTGCCCCTACTAGTCCCCGATACGCAGTATTTT. J is TRBJ2-3 and V is TRBV5-1, with D perhaps TRBD2 (5 bases). Trimming pared 1 base from V and 6 bases from J, leaving 15 bases between. The length of the CDR3 is 15 residues. CDR1 and CDR2 from the germline V gene are SGHRS and YFSETQ.

The V and J genes are TRBV27 and TRBJ2-1; tentatively, D is TRBD1 (6 bases). The V end was cut by 5 bases, the J end by 5 bases, with 13 bases between. Germline assignment: CDR1 MNHEY and CDR2 SMNVEV (reference sequence). CDR3 size: 14 residues. CDR3 in DNA: TGTGCCAGCAGTGCCGCAACAGGGAACAATGAGCAGTTCTTC. It codes for CASSAATGNNEQFF.

This clone was observed a handful of times. The genes are TRBV29-1 and TRBJ2-1, with TRBD2 matching over 10 bases. V lost 1 base and J lost 6; bases outside the gene matches: 6. Looked up from germline, CDR1 is SQVTM and CDR2 is ANQGSEA. The CDR3 has 15 residues. CDR3 amino acids: CSVEGLAGARNEQFF. The DNA for the CDR3 is TGCAGCGTTGAAGGGCTAGCGGGAGCTCGCAATGAGCAGTTCTTC.

About this clone itself: The junction and the germline gene differ at one end; a read error may be behind it. CDR3 protein: CASSLRNTTYF. DNA of the CDR3: TGTGCCAGCAGTTTAAGAAACACCACATATTTT. The chain carries TRBV12-3 or TRBV12-4 and TRBJ1-3; D not resolved. The CDR3 is made up of 11 amino acids.

The chain carries TRBV5-1 and TRBJ1-1, with D perhaps matching TRBD1 (6 bases). The V and J ends lost 0 bases and 4 bases respectively, with 13 bases between them. From germline, CDR1 is SGHRS and CDR2 YFSETQ. CDR3 size: 15 residues. The CDR3 DNA is TGCGCCAGCAGCTTGGATGGGGGAGGGGGCACTGAAGCTTTCTTT. Protein product: CASSLDGGGGTEAFF.

The chain links TRBV14 to TRBJ1-6; weak D call: TRBD1 (5 bases). V was trimmed by 4 bases and J by 10 bases, leaving 17 bases between them. The CDR3 is made up of 15 amino acids. Germline lookup yields CDR1 SGHDN and CDR2 FVKESK. The CDR3 sequence is CASSPDPPGRSPLHF. The CDR3 DNA reads TGTGCCAGCAGCCCTGATCCACCAGGGAGGTCACCCCTCCACTTT.

Here the CDR3 reads CSVEGRTGSNYGYTF. The CDR3 region has the DNA TGCAGCGTTGAAGGACGCACCGGGAGTAACTATGGCTACACCTTC. This chain joins TRBV29-1 and TRBJ1-2; D not certain. Per the germline V gene, CDR1 is SQVTM and CDR2 is ANQGSEA. The germline V and J ends were trimmed by 1 base and 1 base, with 13 bases remaining between them. The CDR3 is 15 amino acids.

Comments on this clone: Other DNA sequences of this sample code for an identical CDR3. The rearrangement uses TRBV9 and TRBJ2-7; TRBD1 matches at 7 bases. This CDR3 contains 13 residues. The germline CDR1 and CDR2 sequences are SGDLS and YYNGEE. J gave up 2 bases and V 3 bases, and 2 bases lay outside the gene matches. The CDR3 reads CASSATGTYEQYF. The CDR3 DNA is TGTGCCAGCAGCGCGACAGGGACCTACGAGCAGTACTTC.

The V call is TRBV3-1 (or the pseudogene TRBV3-2), the J call TRBJ2-2; tentatively, D is TRBD2 (6 bases). Trimming cost V 7 bases and J 3 bases, with 24 bases left between them. The germline V gene has CDR1 LGHDT and CDR2 YNNKEL (reference sequence). The CDR3 has 18 residues. As DNA, the CDR3 is TGTGCCAGCAACCCGGGACCCACGGGGACTGGAGACACCGGGGAGCTGTTTTTT. Translated, it gives CASNPGPTGTGDTGELFF.